This TCR beta chain was captured in a study of response to subunit inactivated influenza vaccine. CDR1 and CDR2 from the germline V gene are SGHTA and FQGNSA. The ends were cut back, 2 bases at V and 9 bases at J, with 11 bases in the middle. The CDR3 is 13 amino acids. Study results and caveats: Few additional T cells are recruited per seasonal influenza vaccination, authors suggested.

TCRdb ran MiXCR on the RT-PCR reads and lists one entry per CDR3 protein. In the table there are about 240,000 distinct CDR3 sequences, about 12% of which are singletons. At least ten counts were recorded for this clonotype. The antigen is unknown. The V call is TRBV7-2, the J call TRBJ2-1, with D unresolved. The sequence derives from a man aged 50 or older who received an inactivated influenza vaccine. The material was non-naive T cells sorted from PBMCs, obtained less than 15 days before vaccination. The CDR3 region has the DNA TGTGCCAGCAGCTTACAACTCCGAAGTGAGCAGTTCTTC. Its translation: CASSLQLRSEQFF.